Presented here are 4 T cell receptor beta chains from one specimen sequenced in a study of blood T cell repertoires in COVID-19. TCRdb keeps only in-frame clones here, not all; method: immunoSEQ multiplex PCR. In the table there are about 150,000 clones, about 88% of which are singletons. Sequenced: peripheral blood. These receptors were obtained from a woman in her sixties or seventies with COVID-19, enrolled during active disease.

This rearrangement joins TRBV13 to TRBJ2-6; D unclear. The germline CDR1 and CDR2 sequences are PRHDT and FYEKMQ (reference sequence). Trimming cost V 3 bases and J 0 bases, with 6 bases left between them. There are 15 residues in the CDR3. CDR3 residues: CASSFSGSGANVLTF. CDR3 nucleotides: TGTGCCAGCAGCTTTTCGGGCTCTGGGGCCAACGTCCTGACTTTC. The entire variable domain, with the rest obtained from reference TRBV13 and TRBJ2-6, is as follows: AAGVIQSPRHLIKEKRETATLKCYPIPRHDTVYWYQQGPGQDPQFLISFYEKMQSDKGSIPDRFSAQQFSDYHSELNMSSLELGDSALYFCASSFSGSGANVLTFGAGSRLTVL.

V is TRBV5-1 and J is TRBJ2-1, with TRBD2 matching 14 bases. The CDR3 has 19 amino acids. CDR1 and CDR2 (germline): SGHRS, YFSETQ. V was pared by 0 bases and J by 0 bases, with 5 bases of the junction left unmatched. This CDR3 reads CASSLGTSGGISSYNEQFF. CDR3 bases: TGCGCCAGCAGCTTGGGGACTAGCGGGGGGATAAGCTCCTACAATGAGCAGTTCTTC.

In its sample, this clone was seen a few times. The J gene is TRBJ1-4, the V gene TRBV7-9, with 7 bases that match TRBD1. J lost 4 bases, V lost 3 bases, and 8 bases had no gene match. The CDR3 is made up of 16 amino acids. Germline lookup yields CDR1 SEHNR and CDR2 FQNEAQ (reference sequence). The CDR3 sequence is CASSLRDRDYNEKLFF. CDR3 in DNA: TGTGCCAGCAGCTTGCGAGACAGGGATTATAATGAAAAACTGTTTTTT.

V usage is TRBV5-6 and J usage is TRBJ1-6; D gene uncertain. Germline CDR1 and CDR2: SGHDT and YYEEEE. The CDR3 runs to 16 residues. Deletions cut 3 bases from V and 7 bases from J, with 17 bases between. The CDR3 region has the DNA TGTGCCAGCAGCTCGCCCCTCGGGAGACGGAATTCACCCCTCCACTTT. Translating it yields CASSSPLGRRNSPLHF. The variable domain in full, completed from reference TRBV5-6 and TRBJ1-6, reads DAGVTQSPTHLIKTRGQQVTLRCSPKSGHDTVSWYQQALGQGPQFIFQYYEEEERQRGNFPDRFSGHQFPNYSSELNVNALLLGDSALYLCASSSPLGRRNSPLHFGNGTRLTVT.